The 23 T cell receptor beta chains below come from one sample, sequenced in a study of blood T cell repertoires in COVID-19. Sequencing used immunoSEQ multiplex PCR; TCRdb keeps in-frame clones, though not all of them. Of tens of thousands of clones listed, more than 90% are singletons. Sequenced: peripheral blood. The receptor source for this set is a human donor with active COVID-19. The donor label of this sample is uncertain.

V and J are TRBV19 and TRBJ1-4; TRBD1 agrees at 7 bases. V lost 5 bases, J lost 5 bases, and 8 bases stayed unmatched. CDR1 and CDR2 (germline): LNHDA, SQIVND (reference sequence). The CDR3 has 15 residues. The CDR3 here is CASSAPVQGNEKLFF. Here the CDR3 DNA reads TGTGCCAGTAGTGCACCCGTACAGGGGAATGAAAAACTGTTTTTT.

The chain uses TRBV9 and TRBJ2-5, with a possible D match to TRBD1 (6 bases). The V end was cut by 5 bases, the J end by 5 bases, with 13 bases between. The CDR3 is 13 amino acids. Germline-derived CDR1 and CDR2 are SGDLS and YYNGEE. CDR3 nucleotides: TGTGCCAGCAGTACCAGGGGTCCGGAGACCCAGTACTTC. This gives the protein CASSTRGPETQYF.

The chain is built from TRBV14 and TRBJ2-7, with D maybe TRBD1 (8 bases). Looked up from germline, CDR1 is SGHDN and CDR2 is FVKESK. Trimming left V 4 bases short and J 8 bases short, with 18 bases between. This CDR3 contains 14 residues. CDR3 amino acids: CASSPRTGRGQQYF. In DNA, the CDR3 is TGTGCCAGCAGCCCTCGGACAGGGAGGGGCCAGCAGTACTTC.

The genes are TRBV2 and TRBJ1-5; possibly TRBD1 for D (6 bases). V shed 6 bases and J shed 3 bases, with 15 bases lying between them. The germline gives CDR1 SNHLY, CDR2 FYNNEI. This CDR3 contains 15 residues. The CDR3 coding sequence is TGTGCCAGCAGGGAATATCAGGGGAACAATCAGCCCCAGCATTTT. Amino acids: CASREYQGNNQPQHF. Based on the CDR3 plus reference TRBV2 and TRBJ1-5, the full variable domain is EPEVTQTPSHQVTQMGQEVILRCVPISNHLYFYWYRQILGQKVEFLVSFYNNEISEKSEIFDDQFSVERPDGSNFTLKIRSTKLEDSAMYFCASREYQGNNQPQHFGDGTRLSIL.

V is TRBV4-1 and J is TRBJ1-1, with TRBD1 matching 7 bases. Germline lookup yields CDR1 MGHRA and CDR2 YSYEKL. The CDR3 is 14 amino acids. Trimming cost V 3 bases and J 1 base; bases outside gene matches: 2. In nucleotides, the CDR3 is TGCGCCAGCAGCCAGAACAGGGGGAACACTGAAGCTTTCTTT. Translation gives CASSQNRGNTEAFF.

The V and J genes are TRBV11-3 and TRBJ2-1, with unresolved D. V was pared by 3 bases and J by 7 bases, with 13 bases between. This CDR3 has 14 amino acids. The V gene's germline CDR1 is SGHNT and CDR2 YENEEA. CDR3 DNA sequence: TGTGCCAGCAGCTTGTTAGGCGGTCTAAATGAGCAGTTCTTC. Residues: CASSLLGGLNEQFF.

CDR3 in amino acids: CASSGGPQGNEQFF. The CDR3 region has the DNA TGCGCCAGCTCGGGGGGACCGCAAGGCAATGAGCAGTTCTTC. The chain joins TRBV5-1 to TRBJ2-1; 7 nucleotides line up with TRBD2. Germline loops: CDR1 SGHRS, CDR2 YFSETQ. The CDR3 has 14 residues. J lost 6 bases, V lost 7 bases, and 10 bases had no gene match. Together with reference TRBV5-1 and TRBJ2-1, the CDR3 gives the full variable domain: KAGVTQTPRYLIKTRGQQVTLSCSPISGHRSVSWYQQTPGQGLQFLFEYFSETQRNKGNFPGRFSGRQFSNSRSEMNVSTLELGDSALYLCASSGGPQGNEQFFGPGTRLTVL.

The chain links TRBV28 to TRBJ1-4, with TRBD1 matching over 7 bases. Losses at the gene ends were 7 bases for V and 3 bases for J; bases not matched to a gene: 8. CDR1 is MDHEN and CDR2 is SYDVKM in the germline V gene. This CDR3 is 15 amino acids long. The CDR3 coding sequence is TGTGCCAGCATCCCCGAGGGGGCAGCTAATGAAAAACTGTTTTTT. Translating it yields CASIPEGAANEKLFF.

The chain recombines TRBV6-2 or TRBV6-3 with TRBJ2-3; tentatively, D is TRBD2 (6 bases). Per the germline V gene, CDR1 is MNHEY and CDR2 is SVGEGT. The CDR3 runs to 14 residues. V was shortened by 6 bases and J by 7 bases, with 17 bases between the two germline ends. CDR3: CASSPPGAGYTQYF. The CDR3 nucleotides are TGTGCCAGCAGCCCCCCAGGAGCGGGTTATACGCAGTATTTT.

This chain joins TRBV10-3 and TRBJ1-3; D not certain. CDR3 length equals 15 residues. V shed 3 bases and J shed 4 bases, with 13 bases lying between them. Per the germline V gene, CDR1 is ENHRY and CDR2 is SYGVKD. The chain's CDR3 is CAISDGGKSGNTIYF. The CDR3 coding sequence is TGTGCCATCAGTGACGGAGGGAAATCGGGAAACACCATATATTTT.

The sample holds one count of this clone. V gene TRBV10-1 combines with J gene TRBJ2-7; D call uncertain. The CDR3 contains 14 residues. V was trimmed by 3 bases and J by 6 bases, leaving 15 bases between them. From germline, CDR1 is WNHNN and CDR2 SYGVQD (reference sequence). CDR3 residues: CASSDGQQLGEQYF. The CDR3 bases are TGCGCCAGCAGTGACGGCCAACAGCTCGGCGAGCAGTACTTC.

The chain carries TRBV7-2 and TRBJ2-5, with no clear D. This CDR3 spans 14 amino acids. The germline CDR1 and CDR2 sequences are SGHTA and FQGNSA. Between the trimmed V and J ends, which lost 0 bases and 0 bases, there was a span of 5 bases. CDR3 protein: CASSLAEYQETQYF. In DNA form, the CDR3 reads TGTGCCAGCAGCTTAGCGGAGTACCAAGAGACCCAGTACTTC.

This chain joins TRBV29-1 and TRBJ2-1, with TRBD2 identical over 7 bases. This CDR3 has 14 amino acids. The V gene's germline CDR1 is SQVTM and CDR2 ANQGSEA. V dropped 4 bases and J dropped 1; count of bases not matched to a gene: 4. This chain's CDR3 is CSVALGGSYNEQFF. The CDR3 bases are TGCAGCGTTGCTCTGGGGGGGTCCTACAATGAGCAGTTCTTC.

This clone was found a few times. The J gene is TRBJ2-7, the V gene TRBV9, with TRBD2 matching 8 bases. The CDR3 runs 15 residues. J gave up 2 bases and V 0 bases, and 4 bases lay outside the gene matches. Germline CDR1 is SGDLS and CDR2 is YYNGEE. CDR3 residues: CASSVGVAGTYEQYF. The CDR3 DNA reads TGTGCCAGCAGCGTAGGAGTAGCGGGAACCTACGAGCAGTACTTC.

The chain employs TRBV4-1 and TRBJ1-4; D is unresolved. Deletions cut 0 bases from V and 0 bases from J, with 11 bases between. CDR3 length equals 17 residues. Germline V gene lookup returns CDR1 MGHRA and CDR2 YSYEKL. The CDR3 spells CASSQDRREATNEKLFF. CDR3 in DNA: TGCGCCAGCAGCCAAGATCGAAGGGAGGCAACTAATGAAAAACTGTTTTTT.

The gene calls are TRBV28 and TRBJ2-1; 14 positions agree with TRBD2. The CDR3 has 16 residues. Germline loops: CDR1 MDHEN, CDR2 SYDVKM. The trim removed 2 bases at V and 7 bases at J, leaving 4 bases unmatched. This CDR3 reads CASSLGTSGSFNEQFF. In DNA, the CDR3 is TGTGCCAGCAGTTTAGGGACTAGCGGGAGCTTTAATGAGCAGTTCTTC.

CDR3 protein: CASSQTSASNEQYF. CDR3 bases: TGTGCCAGCAGCCAAACTAGCGCGAGTAACGAGCAGTACTTC. V is TRBV3-1 (or the pseudogene TRBV3-2) and J is TRBJ2-7; 7 nucleotides match TRBD2. Per the germline V gene, CDR1 is LGHDT and CDR2 is YNNKEL (reference sequence). V was pared by 2 bases and J by 5 bases, with 6 bases of the junction left unmatched. The length of the CDR3 is 14 residues.

The count of this clone is one. The chain carries TRBV9 and TRBJ1-1; D perhaps matches TRBD1 (5 bases). Germline V lookup: CDR1 SGDLS, CDR2 YYNGEE. The CDR3 runs 15 residues. V lost 0 bases, J lost 3 bases, and 12 bases lay in between. The CDR3 spells CASSVDGGPDTEAFF. The DNA for the CDR3 is TGTGCCAGCAGCGTAGACGGGGGACCGGACACTGAAGCTTTCTTT.

J is TRBJ2-5 and V is TRBV6-2 or TRBV6-3, with 15 bases lining up with TRBD2. The CDR3 totals 16 residues. The V segment lost 6 bases and the J segment 4 bases; nucleotides outside the gene matches: 6. The germline CDR1 and CDR2 sequences are MNHEY and SVGEGT. The CDR3 sequence: CASSTGTSGRRETQYF. CDR3 DNA sequence: TGTGCCAGCAGCACCGGGACTAGCGGGAGGAGAGAGACCCAGTACTTC.

This rearrangement joins TRBV6-6 to TRBJ2-5, with a possible D match to TRBD2 (6 bases). Germline V gene sequence: CDR1 MNHNY, CDR2 SVGAGI (reference sequence). V lost 10 bases and J lost 2, with 20 bases in between. The CDR3 extends over 15 amino acids. The DNA for the CDR3 is TGTGCCACTACCAACCGGGGGATCGCACAAGAGACCCAGTACTTC. This codes for CATTNRGIAQETQYF.

A single count supports this clone. The chain carries TRBV5-4 and TRBJ2-5; 9 nucleotides align to TRBD1. The germline V gene encodes CDR1 SGHNT and CDR2 YYREEE (reference sequence). This CDR3 spans 16 amino acids. V dropped 5 bases and J dropped 1; count of bases not matched to a gene: 9. CDR3 DNA sequence: TGTGCCAGCAGGACGGGACAGGGCGGGGGCCAAGAGACCCAGTACTTC. It codes for CASRTGQGGGQETQYF.

This clone showed up just once. This chain links TRBV10-1 with TRBJ2-1; TRBD2 is a possible D gene (5 bases). V was clipped by 4 bases and J by 7 bases, with 14 bases between them. The CDR3 length is 14 residues. Looked up from germline, CDR1 is WNHNN and CDR2 is SYGVQD (reference sequence). The CDR3: CASSAFGVVNEQFF. Written as DNA, the CDR3 is TGCGCCAGCAGTGCTTTCGGGGTAGTGAATGAGCAGTTCTTC.

The J gene is TRBJ1-5, the V gene TRBV7-2, with TRBD1 identical over 8 bases. This CDR3 has 15 residues. The ends lost 6 bases at V and 3 bases at J; junction bases unmatched: 7. CDR1 is SGHTA, CDR2 FQGNSA, per germline. The CDR3 spells CASSSQGANNQPQHF. The CDR3 DNA reads TGTGCCAGCAGTTCTCAGGGGGCGAACAATCAGCCCCAGCATTTT.